The present entry profiles one T cell receptor (beta chain) with its context. This CDR3 contains 13 residues. Trimming pared 3 bases from V and 2 bases from J, leaving 11 bases between. Germline loops: CDR1 DFQATT, CDR2 SNEGSKA (reference sequence). TCRdb processed the 5' RACE reads anew with MiXCR; each CDR3 protein has one entry. The sample records some 500,000 distinct CDR3 sequences, 22% being singletons. The data are from a study of identical twins. The sample was also reused in another study, on T cells expressing NK-cell markers.

The J gene is TRBJ2-7, the V gene TRBV20-1; D gene unclear. Specimen: CD4+ T cells sorted from blood. This clonotype was sampled from a woman younger than 30 in good health. The CDR3 is CSAREQMTYEQYF. The CDR3 DNA follows: TGCAGTGCTAGGGAACAGATGACCTACGAGCAGTACTTC.